Below are 4 T cell receptor beta chains sequenced from a single sample in a study of resident and recirculating memory T cells in vitiligo (dated by TCRdb to between 2017 and 2018). Receptors were amplified or captured by the immunoSEQ multiplex PCR assay. TCRdb took over this immuneACCESS table, retaining in-frame rearrangements with V and J assigned. Such tables are incomplete; in checked studies, under half of the missing clones stem from an unresolved V gene, and the remainder is unexplained. This sample gives roughly 76,000 clones in total; 91% of them show up just once. The ten most abundant clones make up roughly 5% of the sample. The sample consisted of blood. These receptors were taken from a male donor with vitiligo.

The V and J genes are TRBV19 and TRBJ2-3, with D hard to call. The V end was cut by 3 bases, the J end by 6 bases, with 10 bases between. The CDR3 runs to 13 residues. Germline assignment: CDR1 LNHDA and CDR2 SQIVND (reference sequence). The CDR3 DNA sequence: TGTGCCAGTAGTATGGCCCCCAGGGATACGCAGTATTTT. As protein: CASSMAPRDTQYF.

This chain uses TRBV5-1 with TRBJ2-5; 9 bases are shared with TRBD1. Per the germline V gene, CDR1 is SGHRS and CDR2 is YFSETQ. J was trimmed by 4 bases and V by 4 bases; bases with no gene match: 8. The CDR3 contains 15 residues. The CDR3 loop reads CASSQGDREAETQYF. In DNA, the CDR3 is TGCGCCAGCAGCCAGGGGGACAGGGAGGCAGAGACCCAGTACTTC.

V usage is TRBV9 and J usage is TRBJ1-6; TRBD1 aligns across 8 bases. V trimming: 0 bases; J trimming: 9 bases; junction bases outside the gene matches: 8. Germline V gene lookup returns CDR1 SGDLS and CDR2 YYNGEE. This CDR3 comprises 16 residues. The DNA for the CDR3 is TGTGCCAGCAGCGTAGGCCAGGGGGCTAGTGTTTCACCCCTCCACTTT. It is translated as CASSVGQGASVSPLHF. The whole variable domain, filled in from reference TRBV9 and TRBJ1-6, reads DSGVTQTPKHLITATGQRVTLRCSPRSGDLSVYWYQQSLDQGLQFLIQYYNGEERAKGNILERFSAQQFPDLHSELNLSSLELGDSALYFCASSVGQGASVSPLHFGNGTRLTVT.

The genes are TRBV7-9 and TRBJ2-4, with 10 positions matching TRBD1. From germline, CDR1 is SEHNR and CDR2 FQNEAQ (reference sequence). The CDR3 totals 13 residues. The J segment lost 11 bases and the V segment lost 3 bases, leaving 4 bases of the junction unmatched. CDR3 nucleotide sequence: TGTGCCAGCAGCTTGGGGACAGGGGCGGTTCAGTACTTC. Amino acids: CASSLGTGAVQYF.